This T cell receptor beta chain emerged from a study of shared clonotypes between healthy human individuals. Across the whole study: Donor ages ranged 18 to 49 years: a couple of women, a few men.

TCRdb's copy holds only in-frame clones and misses some; the assay was immunoSEQ multiplex PCR. The sample contains 650,000 to 750,000 clones, about two thirds of which appear only once. Participating donors were healthy, HIV-negative adults free of recent acute infections or vaccinations. The V gene lost 4 bases and the J gene lost 5 bases, with 11 bases spanning the gap. The CDR3 is 12 amino acids. Germline V gene lookup returns CDR1 SQVTM and CDR2 ANQGSEA. The origin of this receptor is a woman in her twenties or thirties in good health. What was sequenced was memory CD4+ T cells sorted from blood. This sample's subset: CD45RA-negative fraction. V gene TRBV29-1 combines with J gene TRBJ1-1, with unresolved D. The CDR3 protein is CSVAGSATEAFF. The CDR3 coding sequence is TGCAGCGTTGCAGGCTCGGCGACTGAAGCTTTCTTT.